Presented here are 26 T cell receptor beta chains from one specimen sequenced in a study of graft-versus-host responses after intestinal transplantation. Their cognate antigens are unknown. Sequencing used immunoSEQ multiplex PCR; TCRdb keeps in-frame clones, though not all of them. This sample has about 93,000 clones; 85% to 95% occur once, and the top ten carry about 0.5%. Sequenced here: unstimulated CD8+ T cells sorted from spleen or lymph node cells, sampled before intestinal transplant. Every receptor here comes from a human donor who received an intestinal transplant.

The chain combines TRBV5-6 with TRBJ1-1; 7 bases map to TRBD1. The germline V gene encodes CDR1 SGHDT and CDR2 YYEEEE. V shed 0 bases, J shed 0 bases, and the junction held 11 bases outside the gene matches. This CDR3 region has 18 residues. The DNA of the CDR3 is TGTGCCAGCAGCTTGGGGATGACAGGGTTCCTAATGAACACTGAAGCTTTCTTT. Its protein is CASSLGMTGFLMNTEAFF.

The chain links TRBV4-1 to TRBJ2-7; TRBD2 matches at 7 bases. The germline V gene encodes CDR1 MGHRA and CDR2 YSYEKL. The trim removed 1 base at V and 2 bases at J, leaving 2 bases unmatched. The CDR3 has 14 amino acids. The CDR3 nucleotides are TGCGCCAGCAGCCAAGTCCTAGCGGCCTACGAGCAGTACTTC. Protein sequence: CASSQVLAAYEQYF.

This chain joins TRBV27 and TRBJ2-7; weak D call: TRBD1 (5 bases). The V and J ends lost 3 bases and 6 bases respectively, with 6 bases between them. The CDR3 is 11 residues long. Germline CDR1 reads MNHEY; CDR2 reads SMNVEV (reference sequence). The CDR3 DNA sequence: TGTGCCAGCAGTTTTGGGGCCGAGCAGTACTTC. Translated: CASSFGAEQYF.

J is TRBJ2-3 and V is TRBV11-2; weak D call: TRBD2 (7 bases). Germline CDR1 reads SGHAT; CDR2 reads FQNNGV. The ends were cut back, 7 bases at V and 4 bases at J, with 21 bases in the middle. This CDR3 spans 16 amino acids. For the CDR3, the DNA is TGTGCCAGCATTTTAGGGGGGGACCCAGGGTCAGATACGCAGTATTTT. It yields the protein CASILGGDPGSDTQYF.

About this clone: This sample also contains other DNA sequences that code for the same CDR3. This chain uses TRBV11-2 with TRBJ2-7, with a weak D call TRBD1 (5 bases). CDR1 is SGHAT and CDR2 is FQNNGV in the germline V gene. Trimming took 1 base from V and 1 from J, leaving 5 bases between them. CDR3 length: 13 amino acids. The CDR3 DNA follows: TGTGCCAGCAGCTTAGGACAGTCCTACGAGCAGTACTTC. Its translation is CASSLGQSYEQYF.

The V and J genes are TRBV25-1 and TRBJ1-2, with D possibly matching TRBD1 (6 bases). The germline V and J ends were trimmed by 3 bases and 3 bases, with 11 bases remaining between them. CDR3 length: 14 residues. Germline V gene sequence: CDR1 MGHDK, CDR2 SYGVNS. Here the CDR3 reads CASSDVGTHYGYTF. The CDR3 DNA is TGTGCCAGCAGTGACGTCGGGACACACTATGGCTACACCTTC.

The chain carries TRBV19 and TRBJ2-7, with D perhaps matching TRBD1 (6 bases). Germline loops: CDR1 LNHDA, CDR2 SQIVND (reference sequence). This CDR3 has 14 amino acids. V lost 3 bases and J lost 4, with 13 bases in between. The chain's CDR3 is CASSIVGRGYEQYF. Here the CDR3 DNA reads TGTGCCAGTAGTATCGTCGGCAGGGGTTACGAGCAGTACTTC.

The J gene is TRBJ2-5, the V gene TRBV7-9; TRBD1 agrees at 7 bases. The germline V gene encodes CDR1 SEHNR and CDR2 FQNEAQ (reference sequence). This CDR3 is built from 14 residues. With V trimmed by 0 bases and J by 5 bases, 3 bases remained unmatched. The CDR3 is CASSLAGTVETQYF. In DNA, the CDR3 is TGTGCCAGCAGCTTAGCCGGGACAGTTGAGACCCAGTACTTC.

The chain carries TRBV13 and TRBJ2-5; D possibly corresponds to TRBD2 (7 bases). V was cut by 1 base and J by 9 bases, with 12 bases left in between. The CDR3 loop spans 13 amino acids. Germline V gene sequence: CDR1 PRHDT, CDR2 FYEKMQ (reference sequence). DNA of the CDR3: TGTGCCAGCAGCTTAGACAGGGAGGGTTCCCAGTACTTC. Amino acid sequence: CASSLDREGSQYF.

This clone was observed a single time. The gene calls are TRBV11-2 and TRBJ2-5, with TRBD2 identical over 11 bases. Germline-derived CDR1 and CDR2 are SGHAT and FQNNGV. V was clipped by 5 bases and J by 6 bases; unmatched bases: 11. This CDR3 has 16 amino acids. The CDR3 reads CASSPRYGTSGQTQYF. In nucleotides, the CDR3 is TGTGCCAGCAGCCCCCGCTACGGGACTAGCGGACAGACCCAGTACTTC.

The chain employs TRBV19 and TRBJ1-5; D is uncertain. The germline V gene has CDR1 LNHDA and CDR2 SQIVND (reference sequence). V was cut by 6 bases and J by 5 bases, with 11 bases left in between. There are 13 residues in the CDR3. Here the CDR3 reads CASSLFIDQPQHF. CDR3 coding DNA: TGTGCCAGTAGCCTCTTTATAGATCAGCCCCAGCATTTT. Looking up the rest from reference TRBV19 and TRBJ1-5 gives the full variable domain: DGGITQSPKYLFRKEGQNVTLSCEQNLNHDAMYWYRQDPGQGLRLIYYSQIVNDFQKGDIAEGYSVSREKKESFPLTVTSAQKNPTAFYLCASSLFIDQPQHFGDGTRLSIL.

This clone has a single count. The chain is built from TRBV28 and TRBJ2-1; D is uncertain. The V gene's germline CDR1 is MDHEN and CDR2 SYDVKM. The CDR3 runs to 13 residues. The V end lost 5 bases, the J end lost 8 bases, and 13 bases lay between the germline ends. CDR3 DNA sequence: TGTGCCAGCAGTCCCTCCCCCGGGTATGAGCAGTTCTTC. Protein product: CASSPSPGYEQFF.

The chain couples TRBV19 to TRBJ1-6; 9 bases are shared with TRBD1. The CDR3 is 14 amino acids. Trimming took 3 bases from V and 7 from J; bases not matched to a gene: 1. Germline V gives CDR1 LNHDA, CDR2 SQIVND (reference sequence). The CDR3 region has the DNA TGTGCCAGTAGTATCGGGACAGGGAATTCACCCCTCCACTTT. Protein product: CASSIGTGNSPLHF.

This clone is medium-sized within its sample. The chain is built from TRBV5-3 and TRBJ1-1; 7 nucleotides line up with TRBD1. Being an ORF, TRBV5-3 has a function that is uncertain. Unmatched junction bases numbered 4, after V lost 4 bases and J lost 1 base. This CDR3 has 14 residues. For the CDR3, the DNA is TGTGCCAGAAGCCCGACAGGGCAGAACACTGAAGCTTTCTTT. Translated, it gives CARSPTGQNTEAFF.

This clone was recorded only once. V is TRBV27 and J is TRBJ2-7; D is ambiguous. Trimming left V 4 bases short and J 6 bases short, with 10 bases between. CDR3 length equals 12 residues. CDR1 and CDR2 from the germline V gene are MNHEY and SMNVEV (reference sequence). CDR3 protein: CASSSGFSEQYF. In nucleotides, the CDR3 is TGTGCCAGCAGTTCTGGCTTCAGCGAGCAGTACTTC.

The CDR3 protein is CASSLGTGMNTEAFF. The DNA of the CDR3 is TGTGCCAGTAGTCTAGGGACAGGGATGAACACTGAAGCTTTCTTT. The rearrangement links TRBV19 to TRBJ1-1, with 9 bases fitting TRBD1. Germline V gene data show CDR1 as LNHDA and CDR2 as SQIVND (reference sequence). V trimming: 5 bases; J trimming: 0 bases; junction bases outside the gene matches: 4. This CDR3 has 15 amino acids.

The genes are TRBV7-9 and TRBJ2-7; 9 nucleotides line up with TRBD1. Germline CDR1 reads SEHNR; CDR2 reads FQNEAQ (reference sequence). This CDR3 is built from 15 residues. J lost 3 bases, V lost 5 bases, and 8 bases had no gene match. CDR3 loop: CASSKSGTGIYEQYF. The CDR3 nucleotides are TGTGCCAGCAGCAAGTCCGGGACAGGGATCTACGAGCAGTACTTC.

The chain employs TRBV5-8 and TRBJ1-2; TRBD1 matches 7 bases. Trimming removed 5 bases from V and 8 bases from J; junction bases left unmatched: 3. This CDR3 region has 11 residues. From germline, CDR1 is SGHTS and CDR2 YDEGEE. CDR3 DNA sequence: TGTGCCAGCAGGACAGGGCTCGGCTACACCTTC. Translating gives CASRTGLGYTF.

The chain recombines TRBV19 with TRBJ2-1, with 9 positions matching TRBD2. Germline lookup yields CDR1 LNHDA and CDR2 SQIVND (reference sequence). This CDR3 has 14 residues. The ends lost 2 bases at V and 10 bases at J; junction bases unmatched: 6. The chain's CDR3 is CASSIRREGPEQFF. The CDR3 region has the DNA TGTGCCAGTAGTATACGGCGGGAGGGCCCCGAGCAGTTCTTC.

The genes are TRBV28 and TRBJ1-1; D uncertain. The CDR3 covers 14 residues. Trimming cost V 2 bases and J 0 bases, with 7 bases left between them. Germline V gene data show CDR1 as MDHEN and CDR2 as SYDVKM. CDR3 sequence: CASSLRSMNTEAFF. The CDR3 DNA is TGTGCCAGCAGTTTAAGGAGCATGAACACTGAAGCTTTCTTT.

This clone was seen a single time. J is TRBJ1-2 and V is TRBV5-4; perhaps TRBD1 as D (6 bases). CDR3 length equals 14 residues. Germline V gene data show CDR1 as SGHNT and CDR2 as YYREEE (reference sequence). The V and J ends lost 5 bases and 6 bases respectively, with 17 bases between them. In DNA form, the CDR3 reads TGTGCCAGCAGTCACCCAGCGGCAGGGGATGGCTACACCTTC. It encodes CASSHPAAGDGYTF. The entire variable domain, with the rest obtained from reference TRBV5-4 and TRBJ1-2, is as follows: ETGVTQSPTHLIKTRGQQVTLRCSSQSGHNTVSWYQQALGQGPQFIFQYYREEENGRGNFPPRFSGLQFPNYSSELNVNALELDDSALYLCASSHPAAGDGYTFGSGTRLTVV.

The gene calls are TRBV5-5 and TRBJ2-5; D is possibly TRBD2 (7 bases). Trimming stripped 3 bases from V and 5 bases from J, with 20 bases between. The CDR3 runs 16 residues. Germline V gene lookup returns CDR1 SGHKS and CDR2 YYEKEE (reference sequence). CDR3 bases: TGTGCCAGCAGCTCCTCTGGGGGGGGCTTACGTGAGACCCAGTACTTC. It is translated as CASSSSGGGLRETQYF.

The chain couples TRBV6-1 to TRBJ2-7, with D maybe TRBD1 (5 bases). Per germline, CDR1 MNHNS and CDR2 SASEGT. CDR3 length: 16 amino acids. V was shortened by 4 bases and J by 5 bases, with 21 bases between the two germline ends. The CDR3 nucleotides are TGTGCCAGCAGTGTGGCCTCCGAACTCAGGGCCGACGAGCAGTACTTC. Encoded protein: CASSVASELRADEQYF.

The V call is TRBV4-2, the J call TRBJ2-3; TRBD2 aligns across 14 bases. The CDR3 sequence is 16 residues long. Germline V gene sequence: CDR1 LGHNA, CDR2 YNFKEQ. J was trimmed by 2 bases and V by 4 bases; bases with no gene match: 2. In nucleotides, the CDR3 is TGTGCCAGCAGCCCGGGACTAGCGGGGGCCACAGATACGCAGTATTTT. Translating it yields CASSPGLAGATDTQYF.

The chain joins TRBV19 to TRBJ2-5, with unresolved D. The CDR3 extends over 14 amino acids. Germline V gene lookup returns CDR1 LNHDA and CDR2 SQIVND (reference sequence). Trimming removed 3 bases from V and 0 bases from J, with 8 bases in between. This CDR3 is CASSMEHYQETQYF. The CDR3 DNA reads TGTGCCAGTAGTATGGAGCATTACCAAGAGACCCAGTACTTC. The full variable domain, in which reference TRBV19 and TRBJ2-5 provide the parts outside the CDR3, is DGGITQSPKYLFRKEGQNVTLSCEQNLNHDAMYWYRQDPGQGLRLIYYSQIVNDFQKGDIAEGYSVSREKKESFPLTVTSAQKNPTAFYLCASSMEHYQETQYFGPGTRLLVL.

The chain links TRBV5-6 to TRBJ2-1; TRBD1 aligns across 8 bases. The trim removed 4 bases at V and 0 bases at J, leaving 6 bases unmatched. The CDR3 totals 16 residues. CDR1 is SGHDT, CDR2 YYEEEE, per germline. CDR3 coding DNA: TGTGCCAGCAGCGGGGGACAGGAAAGCTCCTACAATGAGCAGTTCTTC. Its translation: CASSGGQESSYNEQFF.